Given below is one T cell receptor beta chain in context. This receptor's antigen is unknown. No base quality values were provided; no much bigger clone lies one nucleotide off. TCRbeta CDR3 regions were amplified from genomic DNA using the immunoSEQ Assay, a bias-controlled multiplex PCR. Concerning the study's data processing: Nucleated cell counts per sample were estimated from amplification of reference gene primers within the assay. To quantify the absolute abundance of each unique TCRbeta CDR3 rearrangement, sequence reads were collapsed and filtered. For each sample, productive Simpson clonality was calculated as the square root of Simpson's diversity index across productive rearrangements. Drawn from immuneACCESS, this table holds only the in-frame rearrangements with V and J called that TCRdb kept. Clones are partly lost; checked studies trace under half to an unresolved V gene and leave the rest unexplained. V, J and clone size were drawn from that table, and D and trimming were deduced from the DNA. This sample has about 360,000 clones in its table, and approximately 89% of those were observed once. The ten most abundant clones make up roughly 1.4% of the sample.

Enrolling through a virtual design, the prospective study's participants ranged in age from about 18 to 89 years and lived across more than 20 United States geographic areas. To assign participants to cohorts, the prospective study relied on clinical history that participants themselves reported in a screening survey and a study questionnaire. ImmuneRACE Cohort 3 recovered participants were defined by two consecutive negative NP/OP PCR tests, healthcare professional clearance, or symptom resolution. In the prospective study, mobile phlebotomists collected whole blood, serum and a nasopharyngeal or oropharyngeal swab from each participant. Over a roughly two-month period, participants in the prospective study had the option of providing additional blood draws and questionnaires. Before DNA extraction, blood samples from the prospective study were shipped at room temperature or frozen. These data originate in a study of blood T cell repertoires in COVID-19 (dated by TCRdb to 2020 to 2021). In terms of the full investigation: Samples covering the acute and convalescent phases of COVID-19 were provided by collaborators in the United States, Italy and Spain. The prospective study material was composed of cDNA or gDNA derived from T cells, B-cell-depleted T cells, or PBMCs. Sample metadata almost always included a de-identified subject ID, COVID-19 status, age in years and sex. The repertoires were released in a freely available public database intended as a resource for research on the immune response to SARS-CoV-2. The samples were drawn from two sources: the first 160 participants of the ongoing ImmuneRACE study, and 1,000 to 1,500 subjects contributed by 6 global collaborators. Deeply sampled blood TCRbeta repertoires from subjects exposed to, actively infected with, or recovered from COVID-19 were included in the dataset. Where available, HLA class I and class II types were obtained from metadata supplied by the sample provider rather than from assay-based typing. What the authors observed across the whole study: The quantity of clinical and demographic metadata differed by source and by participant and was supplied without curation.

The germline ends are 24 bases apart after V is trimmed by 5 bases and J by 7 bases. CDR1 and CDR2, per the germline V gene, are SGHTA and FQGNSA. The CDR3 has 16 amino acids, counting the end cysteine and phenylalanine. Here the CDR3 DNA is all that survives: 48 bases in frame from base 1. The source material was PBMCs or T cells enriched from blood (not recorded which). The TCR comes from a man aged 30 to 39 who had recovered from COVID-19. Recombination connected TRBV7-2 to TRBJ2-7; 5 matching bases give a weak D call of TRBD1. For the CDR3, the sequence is CASSGPNGQILREQYF. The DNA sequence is TGTGCCAGCAGCGGGCCCAACGGACAAATACTTCGAGAGCAGTACTTC.